The entry that follows covers one T cell receptor (beta chain) sequence. The method was immunoSEQ multiplex PCR; TCRdb's version includes in-frame clones alone and lacks a portion of them. There are about 820,000 clones in the sample; around 92% occur only once, and less than 25% lies in the top ten. The record originates from a study of shared clonotypes between healthy human individuals. Study background: Per donor, three plates held CD4 naive cells, three held CD4 memory, two held CD8 naive and one held CD8 memory.

CD45RO-negative CD8 cells positively selected for CCR7 made up the naive population, which excluded terminally differentiated effector memory CD45RA+ cells. CDR3 length equals 14 residues. Per the germline V gene, CDR1 is MNHEY and CDR2 is SMNVEV (reference sequence). V was pared by 5 bases and J by 1 base, with 5 bases of the junction left unmatched. What was sequenced was naive CD8+ T cells sorted from blood. This sequence was found in a man aged 25 to 40 in good health. The chain couples TRBV27 to TRBJ2-7; 7 bases fit TRBD1. In DNA form, the CDR3 reads TGTGCCAGCAGTCAATGGACAGGTTCCTACGAGCAGTACTTC. It encodes CASSQWTGSYEQYF.